The T cell receptor beta chain described here comes from a study of shared clonotypes between healthy human individuals. The repertoire was sequenced with immunoSEQ multiplex PCR; TCRdb's copy has only in-frame clones and lacks some. The top ten hold 0.13% of the sample, which has more than 2 million clones, roughly 95% seen once. The sample consisted of naive CD4+ T cells sorted from blood. Noted subset: CD45RA+ positively selected. The receptor was isolated from a man aged 18 to 30 in good health.

The CDR3 region is CASSLGGIDEQYF. The DNA of the CDR3 is TGCGCCAGCAGCTTGGGAGGGATCGACGAGCAGTACTTC. The J gene is TRBJ2-7, the V gene TRBV5-1; D is possibly TRBD2 (5 bases). Trimming stripped 0 bases from V and 5 bases from J, with 9 bases between. The CDR3 is 13 residues long. Germline values: CDR1 SGHRS, CDR2 YFSETQ.